The 22 T cell receptor beta chains listed next were all sequenced from one sample in a study of blood T cell repertoires in COVID-19. TCRdb's table, derived via immunoSEQ multiplex PCR, lists solely in-frame clones and lacks some. The data show a few hundred thousand clones, approximately 80% seen once. The source material was peripheral blood. The receptors were sampled from an elderly man with acute or convalescent COVID-19.

The chain is built from TRBV20-1 and TRBJ1-2; D is uncertain. In germline, CDR1 is DFQATT, CDR2 SNEGSKA (reference sequence). The CDR3 has 10 residues. With 6 bases removed from V and 4 bases from J, the gap between germline ends came to 6 bases. CDR3 region: CSAKFYGYTF. The DNA of the CDR3 is TGCAGTGCCAAATTCTATGGCTACACCTTC.

The J gene is TRBJ1-2, the V gene TRBV19; TRBD1 agrees at 9 bases. The CDR3 consists of 15 residues. CDR1 LNHDA and CDR2 SQIVND come from the germline V gene (reference sequence). V lost 5 bases, J lost 3 bases, and 7 bases stayed unmatched. The chain's CDR3 is CASSAGGQGHYGYTF. Here the CDR3 DNA reads TGTGCCAGTAGTGCCGGAGGACAGGGGCACTATGGCTACACCTTC.

In its sample, this clone was seen a few times. The CDR3 DNA reads TGCAGCGCCGGCACAGATACGCAGTATTTT. Its translation: CSAGTDTQYF. V is TRBV29-1 and J is TRBJ2-3; D is ambiguous. The CDR3 length is 10 residues. V was cut by 7 bases and J by 1 base, with 3 bases left in between. CDR1 and CDR2 (germline): SQVTM, ANQGSEA.

The chain has TRBV19 and TRBJ1-1; 7 bases are shared with TRBD1. This CDR3 has 15 amino acids. CDR1 is LNHDA and CDR2 is SQIVND in the germline V gene (reference sequence). V shed 3 bases and J 1 base; nucleotides not matched to a gene: 5. CDR3 residues: CASSILRTGNTEAFF. CDR3 DNA sequence: TGTGCCAGTAGTATTCTCCGGACAGGGAACACTGAAGCTTTCTTT.

This clone came up once. V gene TRBV4-2 combines with J gene TRBJ1-2; perhaps TRBD1 as D (6 bases). The CDR3 loop spans 15 amino acids. V was trimmed by 1 base and J by 1 base, leaving 10 bases between them. CDR1 is LGHNA, CDR2 YNFKEQ, per germline. CDR3 bases: TGTGCCAGCAGCCAAGGTGGACAGATTAACTATGGCTACACCTTC. It is translated as CASSQGGQINYGYTF.

The chain links TRBV6-5 to TRBJ2-7; D ambiguous. Germline V gene lookup returns CDR1 MNHEY and CDR2 SVGAGI. V lost 9 bases to trimming and J lost 0 bases, with 12 bases between them. The CDR3 has 13 residues. CDR3 region: CASTAPSSYEQYF. In nucleotides, the CDR3 is TGTGCCAGTACCGCCCCGAGCTCCTACGAGCAGTACTTC.

This sequence joins TRBV24-1 and TRBJ2-2, with TRBD2 matching over 9 bases. CDR1 and CDR2 (germline): KGHDR, SFDVKD. The CDR3 extends over 16 amino acids. Trimming removed 7 bases from V and 5 bases from J; junction bases left unmatched: 10. The CDR3 DNA reads TGTGCCACCAGCGGAACGGGACTAGCAAGAACCGGGGAGCTGTTTTTT. It translates to CATSGTGLARTGELFF.

V gene TRBV3-1 (or the pseudogene TRBV3-2) combines with J gene TRBJ1-1; no clear D gene. CDR1 is LGHDT, CDR2 YNNKEL, per germline (reference sequence). The CDR3 covers 16 residues. V was cut by 4 bases and J by 1 base, with 16 bases left in between. CDR3 sequence: CASSPVGGRRNTEAFF. For the CDR3, the DNA is TGTGCCAGCAGCCCCGTCGGTGGGAGGAGGAACACTGAAGCTTTCTTT.

This chain uses TRBV7-8 with TRBJ2-2; D unresolved. This CDR3 has 16 residues. The germline CDR1 and CDR2 sequences are SGHVS and FQNEAQ. Trimming took 2 bases from V and 0 from J, leaving 10 bases between them. CDR3 coding DNA: TGTGCCAGCAGCTTAAGAGACAACGCGAACACCGGGGAGCTGTTTTTT. Translation: CASSLRDNANTGELFF.

J is TRBJ1-1 and V is TRBV5-1; 8 bases fit TRBD1. Looked up from germline, CDR1 is SGHRS and CDR2 is YFSETQ. The CDR3 sequence is 14 residues long. With V trimmed by 1 base and J by 4 bases, 3 bases remained unmatched. The CDR3, as DNA: TGCGCCAGCAGCTTGATACAGGGGGTCACTGAAGCTTTCTTT. Residues: CASSLIQGVTEAFF.

The CDR3 sequence is CATSSGWRRPQHF. The DNA of the CDR3 is TGTGCCACCAGTTCAGGGTGGAGACGGCCCCAGCATTTT. V and J are TRBV24-1 and TRBJ1-5; TRBD1 might be the D (5 bases). The CDR3 is 13 residues long. Trimming left V 6 bases short and J 9 bases short, with 14 bases between. CDR1 and CDR2 (germline): KGHDR, SFDVKD.

V and J are TRBV18 and TRBJ2-3, with D tentatively TRBD2 (6 bases). V was shortened by 6 bases and J by 3 bases, with 7 bases between the two germline ends. Germline V gene sequence: CDR1 KGHSH, CDR2 LQKENI. The CDR3 spans 12 residues. CDR3 bases: TGTGCCAGCTCGGGGGGTACAGATACGCAGTATTTT. This encodes CASSGGTDTQYF.

This clone was seen just once. The chain employs TRBV18 and TRBJ1-4; tentatively, D is TRBD1 (5 bases). Germline V gene lookup returns CDR1 KGHSH and CDR2 LQKENI. The germline V and J ends were trimmed by 8 bases and 1 base, with 11 bases remaining between them. CDR3 length: 14 residues. The CDR3 is CASTQQETNEKLFF. CDR3 DNA: TGTGCCAGCACTCAACAGGAAACTAATGAAAAACTGTTTTTT.

This chain links TRBV5-1 with TRBJ2-1; 8 bases map to TRBD1. Per germline, CDR1 SGHRS and CDR2 YFSETQ. Trimming at V came to 0 bases and at J to 8 bases, leaving 10 bases not matched to a gene. The CDR3 is 16 amino acids. Written as DNA, the CDR3 is TGCGCCAGCAGCTTGGTAGTCACAGGGGGTATCGATGAGCAGTTCTTC. Translated, it gives CASSLVVTGGIDEQFF.

This clone was recorded once. The V gene is TRBV18, the J gene TRBJ1-4; 9 nucleotides agree with TRBD1. The CDR3 is 15 residues long. Germline assignment: CDR1 KGHSH and CDR2 LQKENI. The V and J ends lost 0 bases and 8 bases, in that order; junction bases with no gene match: 4. The CDR3 DNA is TGTGCCAGCTCACCACCGGGGACAGGGTTAGAAAAACTGTTTTTT. It encodes CASSPPGTGLEKLFF.

This clone was seen once. CDR3: CASKGLGGTNQPQHF. The CDR3 region has the DNA TGTGCCAGTAAGGGGCTAGGGGGTACCAATCAGCCCCAGCATTTT. The genes are TRBV19 and TRBJ1-5; D is perhaps TRBD1 (6 bases). Trimming left V 7 bases short and J 3 bases short, with 16 bases between. The CDR3 has 15 amino acids. CDR1 LNHDA and CDR2 SQIVND come from the germline V gene (reference sequence).

This chain connects TRBV7-9 to TRBJ1-4; 12 bases are a match to TRBD1. Germline lookup yields CDR1 SEHNR and CDR2 FQNEAQ (reference sequence). The CDR3 spans 17 residues. Trimming took 3 bases from V and 3 from J; bases not matched to a gene: 5. CDR3 bases: TGTGCCAGCAGCTTGGGGACAGGGGGCGATGCTAATGAAAAACTGTTTTTT. Encoded protein: CASSLGTGGDANEKLFF.

This clone was detected only once. The V and J genes are TRBV7-9 and TRBJ2-1, with 11 bases fitting TRBD2. This CDR3 region has 15 residues. Germline CDR1 reads SEHNR; CDR2 reads FQNEAQ (reference sequence). V shed 3 bases, J shed 2 bases, and the junction held 0 bases outside the gene matches. The CDR3 coding sequence is TGTGCCAGCAGCTTTAGCGGGGGGGCCTACAATGAGCAGTTCTTC. Its protein product is CASSFSGGAYNEQFF.

The V call is TRBV9, the J call TRBJ2-1, with D possibly being TRBD2 (5 bases). The CDR3 consists of 17 residues. Germline CDR1 and CDR2: SGDLS and YYNGEE. V shed 0 bases and J shed 4 bases, with 17 bases lying between them. Here the CDR3 reads CASSVAFSSGAYNEQFF. CDR3 nucleotides: TGTGCCAGCAGCGTAGCTTTCTCGAGCGGCGCTTACAATGAGCAGTTCTTC.

This chain links TRBV7-3 with TRBJ2-5, with a tentative D call TRBD2 (7 bases). The CDR3 consists of 15 residues. CDR1 is SGHTA and CDR2 is FQGTGA in the germline V gene. V lost 3 bases, J lost 2 bases, and 13 bases lay in between. The DNA for the CDR3 is TGTGCCAGCAGCTTGGGGGGGCTGAGGCAAGAGACCCAGTACTTC. It translates to CASSLGGLRQETQYF.

The chain uses TRBV7-3 and TRBJ2-2; TRBD2 matches 8 bases. Trimming at V came to 5 bases and at J to 5 bases, leaving 10 bases not matched to a gene. The CDR3 sequence is 16 residues long. Germline-derived CDR1 and CDR2 are SGHTA and FQGTGA. CDR3 sequence reads: CASSPQAGVSTGELFF. The DNA for the CDR3 is TGTGCCAGCAGCCCACAAGCGGGAGTGTCTACCGGGGAGCTGTTTTTT.

This sequence joins TRBV6-2 or TRBV6-3 and TRBJ1-6; maybe TRBD1 (6 bases). Germline V gene data show CDR1 as MNHEY and CDR2 as SVGEGT. The CDR3 is 16 residues long. V gave up 2 bases and J gave up 4 bases, with 12 bases separating them. For the CDR3, the DNA is TGTGCCAGCAGTTACATGAGGACAGATTATAATTCACCCCTCCACTTT. The encoded protein is CASSYMRTDYNSPLHF.